The entry that follows covers one TCR beta chain sequence. This clonotype has more than one count but fewer than ten. It has no known antigen specificity. One base away there is no much larger clone; base qualities are not given. This specimen comes from a study of type 1 and type 2 diabetes patients (dated by TCRdb to 2016 to 2017). For context, the study as a whole: About nine type 1 diabetes patients, a few type 2 diabetes patients and roughly 6 nondiabetic controls, all recruited in China, made up the cohort. Across the study, CD4+ and CD8+ T cells were positively selected from PBMCs by means of CD4 or CD8 MicroBeads on MACS columns. The study profiled TCRbeta repertoires by high-throughput sequencing to compare type 1 diabetes, type 2 diabetes and nondiabetic individuals. Type 2 diabetes patients served as a disease comparison group for the type 1 diabetes patients. Comparing approximately 19-cycle and roughly 25-cycle amplification showed similar V gene usage, suggesting similar primer efficiencies and random PCR bias. TCRbeta libraries were sequenced paired-end on Illumina HiSeq 2000 or MiSeq instruments. A total of more than 15 million paired-end reads were generated across the whole study. Results the study describes overall, beyond this receptor: Few highly-expanded CD4+ clones, median one, were found in type 2 diabetes patients, accounting for a median about 4% of reads. In both CD4+ and CD8+ T cells, type 2 diabetes repertoires were highly diverse, with diversity significantly greater than that of type 1 diabetes repertoires. V and J gene usage patterns of type 2 diabetes and control samples were highly correlated, averaging roughly 0.97 between samples. Age and gender were not matched between study groups, possibly biasing interpretation. Because only a limited number of T2D and control samples were sequenced, some T1D-only HECs might also be present in more T2D or control samples.

These reads were obtained on an Illumina MiSeq. Genomic DNA from sorted T cell subsets was used as template for TCRbeta CDR3 amplification. The TCRbeta CDR3 region was amplified by multiplex PCR with 30 forward and 13 reverse primers. After the PCR products were purified with AMPure XP beads, a second PCR of 20 to 30 cycles was run to add indices and adaptors. Before sequencing, the libraries were purified from gel with the QIAquick Gel Extraction Kit. Per the original workflow: Paired-end reads were merged with FLASH and aligned to IMGT V, D and J germline references using IgBLAST. Reads with below 70% alignment identity to germline references were discarded, leaving 11,114,426 reads study-wide. Following IMGT definitions, CDR3 boundaries, reading frame and productivity were assigned. Highly-expanded clones were defined as clones at or above 1% of reads, and diversity was measured by normalized Shannon entropy. Unpaired two-tailed t-tests were used to test group differences in Shannon entropy. TCRdb passed the public sequencing reads through fastp at Q25 and MiXCR, retaining productive beta sequences. Each entry is one CDR3 protein sequence, shown with its most common DNA and genes. The V and J calls follow TCRdb's processing rather than the paper's. This sample is represented by approximately 260,000 distinct CDR3 sequences; more than 45% of them were singletons. About 13% of the sample lies in the top ten.

Trimming leaves V shorter by 0 bases and J shorter by 4 bases, with the junction holding 8 bases beyond the gene matches. CDR1 and CDR2, looked up from the germline V gene, are ENHRY and SYGVKD. Spanning cysteine to phenylalanine, the CDR3 consists of 16 amino acids. The read is trimmed to its CDR3 DNA, 48 bases read in frame from base 1. Every diabetic patient fulfilled standard classification criteria for type 1 or type 2 diabetes, and glucose and C-peptide were evaluated using WHO-recommended methods. Donors with other autoimmune diseases or infections within the previous four weeks were excluded from participation. A ten-milliliter sample of peripheral blood was drawn from every participant. LymphoPrep density separation was used to isolate PBMCs.

The clonotype was recovered from a man aged 18 to 29 with type 2 diabetes. Sequencing was done on a sample of peripheral blood mononuclear cells (PBMCs). The chain couples TRBV10-3 to TRBJ1-2, and 7 junction bases match TRBD1. The DNA sequence is TGTGCCATCAGTGAGTCGAAGGTCAGGGGGTTCTATGGCTACACCTTC. Translated, this gives CAISESKVRGFYGYTF.